Following are 29 T cell receptor beta chains from one sample sequenced in a study of blood T cell repertoires in COVID-19. TCRdb's copy holds only in-frame clones and misses some; the assay was immunoSEQ multiplex PCR. Of about 14,000 clones listed, approximately 90% are singletons. Specimen: peripheral blood. These receptors were collected from a human donor with active COVID-19. The donor label of this sample is uncertain.

The V gene is TRBV7-9, the J gene TRBJ2-3; TRBD2 matches 12 bases. V shed 5 bases and J 2 bases; nucleotides not matched to a gene: 5. The CDR3 is made up of 16 amino acids. Germline loops: CDR1 SEHNR, CDR2 FQNEAQ (reference sequence). DNA of the CDR3: TGTGCCAGCAGCCCTGGGACTAGCGGGCTCACAGATACGCAGTATTTT. It encodes CASSPGTSGLTDTQYF.

The chain links TRBV19 to TRBJ2-1; D unclear. There are 17 residues in the CDR3. V lost 0 bases, J lost 1 base, and 13 bases lay in between. Germline CDR1 and CDR2: LNHDA and SQIVND (reference sequence). CDR3 bases: TGTGCCAGTAGTATAGATCGAGCTATCGGGTCCTACAATGAGCAGTTCTTC. This gives the protein CASSIDRAIGSYNEQFF.

The J gene is TRBJ2-7, the V gene TRBV27, with D possibly being TRBD2 (7 bases). The CDR3 runs to 13 residues. The germline gives CDR1 MNHEY, CDR2 SMNVEV (reference sequence). V lost 8 bases to trimming and J lost 6 bases, with 17 bases between them. DNA of the CDR3: TGTGCCAGCCAAAGGGGGGGGGCCGTCGAGCAGTACTTC. Its protein product is CASQRGGAVEQYF.

The CDR3 reads CASSPDRRNTEAFF. CDR3 nucleotide sequence: TGCGCCAGCAGCCCCGACAGAAGGAACACTGAAGCTTTCTTT. The chain joins TRBV10-1 to TRBJ1-1; D perhaps matches TRBD1 (5 bases). Trimming took off 6 bases at V and 1 base at J, with 12 bases between the two ends. Per germline, CDR1 WNHNN and CDR2 SYGVQD (reference sequence). The CDR3 runs to 14 residues.

The rearrangement joins TRBV7-9 to TRBJ2-7, with D tentatively TRBD2 (6 bases). Germline assignment: CDR1 SEHNR and CDR2 FQNEAQ (reference sequence). This CDR3 has 16 residues. Trimming left V 4 bases short and J 0 bases short, with 16 bases between. The CDR3: CASSYHWGEISYEQYF. For the CDR3, the DNA is TGTGCCAGCAGCTATCACTGGGGGGAGATCTCCTACGAGCAGTACTTC.

The J gene is TRBJ1-2, the V gene TRBV7-9, with 9 bases identical to TRBD1. The length of the CDR3 is 14 residues. Germline-derived CDR1 and CDR2 are SEHNR and FQNEAQ (reference sequence). V was pared by 5 bases and J by 4 bases, with 5 bases of the junction left unmatched. The CDR3 here is CASSAGQGSYGYTF. DNA of the CDR3: TGTGCCAGCAGCGCGGGACAGGGTTCCTATGGCTACACCTTC.

J is TRBJ1-2 and V is TRBV28; D is uncertain. Germline V lookup: CDR1 MDHEN, CDR2 SYDVKM. V was pared by 5 bases and J by 7 bases, with 14 bases between. The CDR3 sequence is 13 residues long. This CDR3 is CASSPPLPSGYTF. In DNA, the CDR3 is TGTGCCAGCAGTCCGCCGCTACCTAGTGGCTACACCTTC.

This chain connects TRBV28 to TRBJ2-5, with D tentatively TRBD2 (6 bases). The ends were cut back, 2 bases at V and 2 bases at J, with 12 bases in the middle. There are 15 residues in the CDR3. Germline CDR1 MDHEN, CDR2 SYDVKM. DNA of the CDR3: TGTGCCAGCAGTTTACGGGGGTTAGGGCAAGAGACCCAGTACTTC. It yields the protein CASSLRGLGQETQYF.

This clone was seen once. The chain links TRBV13 to TRBJ2-5; 10 positions match TRBD2. V lost 5 bases, J lost 2 bases, and 5 bases stayed unmatched. CDR3 size: 15 residues. Germline lookup yields CDR1 PRHDT and CDR2 FYEKMQ (reference sequence). The CDR3 loop reads CASSRKTSGQETQYF. CDR3 DNA: TGTGCCAGCAGCCGTAAGACTAGCGGGCAAGAGACCCAGTACTTC.

V gene TRBV6-6 combines with J gene TRBJ2-1; no reliable D call. Germline CDR1 MNHNY, CDR2 SVGAGI (reference sequence). Trimming cost V 6 bases and J 3 bases, with 15 bases left between them. CDR3 size: 15 residues. The CDR3 reads CASRNRQDSYNEQFF. Written as DNA, the CDR3 is TGTGCCAGCAGAAACCGGCAGGATAGCTACAATGAGCAGTTCTTC.

The chain has TRBV15 and TRBJ2-3, with no clear D. V was shortened by 5 bases and J by 4 bases, with 13 bases between the two germline ends. The CDR3 is 14 amino acids. CDR1 is LNHNV and CDR2 is YYDKDF in the germline V gene (reference sequence). The CDR3 sequence is CATSSRWAPDTQYF. CDR3 coding DNA: TGTGCCACCAGCTCCAGATGGGCCCCAGATACGCAGTATTTT. Using reference TRBV15 and TRBJ2-3 for the parts outside the CDR3, the full variable domain is DAMVIQNPRYQVTQFGKPVTLSCSQTLNHNVMYWYQQKSSQAPKLLFHYYDKDFNNEADTPDNFQSRRPNTSFCFLDIRSPGLGDTAMYLCATSSRWAPDTQYFGPGTRLTVL.

The sample holds one count of this clone. The V and J genes are TRBV7-2 and TRBJ2-3; TRBD2 matches 7 bases. CDR1 and CDR2 (germline): SGHTA, FQGNSA. V shed 2 bases, J shed 8 bases, and the junction held 7 bases outside the gene matches. The CDR3 loop spans 14 amino acids. The CDR3 DNA reads TGTGCCAGCAGCTTAAACCGGGGGGAGGGTACGCAGTATTTT. Translation: CASSLNRGEGTQYF.

This clone has only one observation. This chain connects TRBV2 to TRBJ1-5; D is uncertain. The V and J ends lost 7 bases and 5 bases respectively, with 9 bases between them. This CDR3 is built from 12 residues. Germline values: CDR1 SNHLY, CDR2 FYNNEI. For the CDR3, the DNA is TGTGCCAGCAATCTGAGGGATCAGCCCCAGCATTTT. Protein product: CASNLRDQPQHF.

The chain links TRBV3-1 (or the pseudogene TRBV3-2) to TRBJ2-1; D not resolved. This CDR3 region has 15 residues. Trimming took off 2 bases at V and 5 bases at J, with 13 bases between the two ends. The germline V gene encodes CDR1 LGHDT and CDR2 YNNKEL (reference sequence). CDR3 nucleotide sequence: TGTGCCAGCAGCCAAATGCCGAGAGATGACAATGAGCAGTTCTTC. This gives the protein CASSQMPRDDNEQFF.

The chain joins TRBV11-2 to TRBJ2-5, with 7 bases matching TRBD1. This CDR3 contains 17 residues. Germline V gives CDR1 SGHAT, CDR2 FQNNGV. V lost 8 bases to trimming and J lost 2 bases; unmatched junction nucleotides: 17. The CDR3: CASQPGVRGTAQETQYF. Here the CDR3 DNA reads TGTGCCAGCCAACCAGGGGTGAGGGGGACAGCTCAAGAGACCCAGTACTTC.

The rearrangement joins TRBV19 to TRBJ1-4; the D gene is possibly TRBD1 (5 bases). The ends were cut back, 6 bases at V and 7 bases at J, with 18 bases in the middle. CDR1 and CDR2 (germline): LNHDA, SQIVND (reference sequence). This CDR3 region has 15 residues. The CDR3: CASSVGAGRGEKLFF. For the CDR3, the DNA is TGTGCCAGTAGCGTTGGGGCAGGGCGGGGTGAAAAACTGTTTTTT.

This clone was seen a single time. The chain joins TRBV15 to TRBJ2-7; the D gene is possibly TRBD1 (6 bases). From germline, CDR1 is LNHNV and CDR2 YYDKDF (reference sequence). The CDR3 extends over 17 amino acids. The germline V and J ends were trimmed by 0 bases and 0 bases, with 15 bases remaining between them. The CDR3 is CATSRDHSTGFSYEQYF. The CDR3 region has the DNA TGTGCCACCAGCAGAGATCATTCGACAGGTTTCTCCTACGAGCAGTACTTC. Supplemented by reference TRBV15 and TRBJ2-7, the full variable domain reads DAMVIQNPRYQVTQFGKPVTLSCSQTLNHNVMYWYQQKSSQAPKLLFHYYDKDFNNEADTPDNFQSRRPNTSFCFLDIRSPGLGDTAMYLCATSRDHSTGFSYEQYFGPGTRLTVT.

V and J are TRBV9 and TRBJ1-2; the D is unclear. Germline assignment: CDR1 SGDLS and CDR2 YYNGEE. The CDR3 runs 14 residues. V was trimmed by 1 base and J by 1 base, leaving 8 bases between them. CDR3 loop: CASSVQTNNYGYTF. The CDR3 coding sequence is TGTGCCAGCAGCGTACAGACAAATAACTATGGCTACACCTTC.

Comments on this clone: An end of the junction does not agree with germline; a read error may underlie this. J is TRBJ2-2 and V is TRBV7-7; unclear D gene. CDR1 and CDR2 from the germline V gene are SSHAT and FNYEAQ (reference sequence). The CDR3 sequence is 17 residues long. The CDR3 DNA reads as TGTGCTAGCAGCTTAGAACCCTCGACTGCCCGGGCCGGGGAGCTGTTTTTT. It is translated as CASSLEPSTARAGELFF.

The rearrangement joins TRBV4-1 to TRBJ2-1; weak D call: TRBD2 (6 bases). The CDR3 totals 17 residues. Germline V gene lookup returns CDR1 MGHRA and CDR2 YSYEKL. With 1 base removed from V and 0 bases from J, the gap between germline ends came to 13 bases. The CDR3 is CASSQGRGVLSYNEQFF. The DNA of the CDR3 is TGCGCCAGCAGCCAAGGGCGCGGGGTCCTCTCCTACAATGAGCAGTTCTTC.

There are a few counts of this clone. The V gene is TRBV5-1, the J gene TRBJ2-7; 12 positions match TRBD1. The CDR3 has 15 amino acids. Germline V gives CDR1 SGHRS, CDR2 YFSETQ. The ends lost 4 bases at V and 7 bases at J; junction bases unmatched: 9. CDR3 residues: CASSIGTGGAGEQYF. DNA for the CDR3: TGCGCCAGCAGCATCGGGACAGGGGGCGCAGGGGAGCAGTACTTC.

As concerns this clone: An end of the junction differs from the germline gene, which may be a read error. The chain combines TRBV5-4 with TRBJ1-3; 8 bases map to TRBD1. The CDR3 is 17 amino acids. Germline V gene data show CDR1 as SGHNT and CDR2 as YYREEE (reference sequence). The CDR3 spells CASSLDRAAISGNTIYF. The CDR3 nucleotides read TGTGCCAGCAGTTTGGACAGGGCCGCGATATCTGGAAACACCATATATTTT.

This chain links TRBV24-1 with TRBJ2-1; 8 bases agree with TRBD1. The CDR3 runs 16 residues. Germline V gives CDR1 KGHDR, CDR2 SFDVKD. With V trimmed by 4 bases and J by 7 bases, 11 bases remained unmatched. This chain's CDR3 is CATSEYPGQGANEQFF. In DNA form, the CDR3 reads TGTGCCACCAGTGAATACCCAGGGCAGGGGGCGAATGAGCAGTTCTTC.

V usage is TRBV19 and J usage is TRBJ2-1; maybe TRBD1 (6 bases). This CDR3 contains 14 residues. The germline V gene encodes CDR1 LNHDA and CDR2 SQIVND (reference sequence). V was pared by 9 bases and J by 2 bases, with 14 bases between. CDR3 protein: CASKGTLTYNEQFF. CDR3 in DNA: TGTGCCAGCAAAGGGACACTCACCTACAATGAGCAGTTCTTC.

The chain combines TRBV6-2 or TRBV6-3 with TRBJ1-4, with D tentatively TRBD1 (6 bases). CDR3 size: 14 residues. V shed 4 bases and J shed 8 bases, with 14 bases lying between them. Germline CDR1 and CDR2: MNHEY and SVGEGT. Written as DNA, the CDR3 is TGTGCCAGCAGTTCAGGGGCAAGCAGGGAAAAACTGTTTTTT. Its protein product is CASSSGASREKLFF.

The CDR3: CASSLGPGDGGELFF. The CDR3 DNA reads TGCGCCAGCAGCTTGGGCCCAGGGGACGGCGGGGAGCTGTTTTTT. V is TRBV5-1 and J is TRBJ2-2; maybe TRBD1 (6 bases). Per the germline V gene, CDR1 is SGHRS and CDR2 is YFSETQ. Trimming took 0 bases from V and 7 from J, leaving 13 bases between them. The CDR3 loop spans 15 amino acids. Filled out from reference TRBV5-1 and TRBJ2-2, the complete variable domain reads KAGVTQTPRYLIKTRGQQVTLSCSPISGHRSVSWYQQTPGQGLQFLFEYFSETQRNKGNFPGRFSGRQFSNSRSEMNVSTLELGDSALYLCASSLGPGDGGELFFGEGSRLTVL.

This clone appeared a single time. The chain couples TRBV9 to TRBJ2-7; the match to TRBD1 covers 7 bases. Trimming cost V 2 bases and J 5 bases; bases outside gene matches: 4. The CDR3 contains 13 residues. Germline CDR1 SGDLS, CDR2 YYNGEE. The CDR3 DNA follows: TGTGCCAGCAGCGTCGGGACAGACGACGAGCAGTACTTC. It encodes CASSVGTDDEQYF.

The chain employs TRBV27 and TRBJ2-7, with 8 positions matching TRBD2. Germline CDR1 reads MNHEY; CDR2 reads SMNVEV (reference sequence). J was trimmed by 4 bases and V by 8 bases; bases with no gene match: 10. CDR3 length: 14 residues. The CDR3: CASAREAGVYEQYF. CDR3 nucleotides: TGTGCCAGCGCAAGAGAAGCGGGAGTATACGAGCAGTACTTC.

V and J are TRBV7-9 and TRBJ1-4; TRBD1 might be the D (6 bases). The CDR3 spans 18 residues. Germline V gene data show CDR1 as SEHNR and CDR2 as FQNEAQ (reference sequence). Trimming removed 5 bases at V and 6 bases at J, with 25 bases between. The CDR3 sequence: CASSPRGEIGPYHEKLFF. CDR3 in DNA: TGTGCCAGCAGCCCCAGGGGAGAAATAGGGCCGTATCATGAAAAACTGTTTTTT.